This section outlines one TCR beta chain sequence together with its context. The antigen remains unidentified. The germline V gene encodes CDR1 WNHNN and CDR2 SYGVQD (reference sequence). The CDR3 length is 13 residues. V was clipped by 6 bases and J by 2 bases, with 10 bases between them. TCRdb's copy holds only in-frame clones and misses some; the assay was immunoSEQ multiplex PCR. The sample has fewer than 40,000 clones; approximately 84% are singletons. This sample stems from a study of vaccination effects on CD4 cells after COVID-19. ViraFEST assay sequencing came after antigen-specific CD4+ T cells were expanded with viral peptide pools. Culture proceeded for under twelve days, and CD4+ T cells were then isolated. Each participant was given two doses of one vaccine (BNT162b2 or mRNA-1273). None of these healthy vaccinees had been infected with SARS-CoV-2 before vaccination. In the cultures, half the medium was exchanged for IL-2 medium on days 3 and 7.

Study results and limitations: Marked clonal contraction was seen late after vaccination (in both infection- and vaccine-induced clones). Few convalescent patients were studied, and early post-infection samples were lacking.

The chain has TRBV10-1 and TRBJ1-1; D not resolved. The sequence derives from a human donor who received a COVID-19 vaccine. Some clones in this sample may be carry-over from other donors' samples. Material: CD4+ T cells from PBMCs cultured with HCoV-NL63 spike peptides, obtained after COVID-19 vaccination. The CDR3 nucleotides are TGCGCCAGCAGAGGCGAGGTAAACACTGAAGCTTTCTTT. Its protein product is CASRGEVNTEAFF.